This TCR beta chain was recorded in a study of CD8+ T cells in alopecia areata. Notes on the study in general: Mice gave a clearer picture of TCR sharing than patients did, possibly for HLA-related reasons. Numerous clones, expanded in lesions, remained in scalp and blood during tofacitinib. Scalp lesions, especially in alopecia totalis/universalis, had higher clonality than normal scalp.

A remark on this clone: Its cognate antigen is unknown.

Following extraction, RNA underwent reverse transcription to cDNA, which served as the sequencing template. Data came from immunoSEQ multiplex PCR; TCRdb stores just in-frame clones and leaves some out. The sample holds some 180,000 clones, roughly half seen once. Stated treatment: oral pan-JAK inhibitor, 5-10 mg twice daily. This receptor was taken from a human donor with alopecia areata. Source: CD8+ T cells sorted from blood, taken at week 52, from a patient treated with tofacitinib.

The DNA of the CDR3 is TGTGCCAGCAGTGAATACAAGTGGCCCGCTGGAAACACCATATATTTT. Protein: CASSEYKWPAGNTIYF. J is TRBJ1-3 and V is TRBV25-1; D remains unclear. CDR1 MGHDK and CDR2 SYGVNS come from the germline V gene. Trimming removed 0 bases from V and 2 bases from J, with 11 bases in between. The CDR3 covers 16 residues. The full variable domain, in which reference TRBV25-1 and TRBJ1-3 provide the parts outside the CDR3, is EADIYQTPRYLVIGTGKKITLECSQTMGHDKMYWYQQDPGMELHLIHYSYGVNSTEKGDLSSESTVSRIRTEHFPLTLESARPSHTSQYLCASSEYKWPAGNTIYFGEGSWLTVV.